The 15 T cell receptor beta chains reported below all come from one sample, sequenced in a study of PD-L1 blockade in urothelial cancer. The repertoire was sequenced with immunoSEQ multiplex PCR; TCRdb's copy has only in-frame clones and lacks some. The table records about 120,000 clones, 75% to 90% of them present only once. Specified time point: peripheral blood 6 weeks after treatment start. The sample consisted of PBMCs, taken around atezolizumab (anti-PD-L1) treatment. The receptors derive from a man aged 55 to 69 with urothelial cancer.

The J gene is TRBJ2-5, the V gene TRBV7-2, with D uncertain. The V gene lost 6 bases and the J gene lost 4 bases, with 12 bases spanning the gap. Germline-derived CDR1 and CDR2 are SGHTA and FQGNSA. CDR3 length: 13 amino acids. CDR3 loop: CASRPPPVETQYF. CDR3 sequence (DNA): TGTGCCAGCAGACCTCCCCCGGTAGAGACCCAGTACTTC.

The chain uses TRBV5-1 and TRBJ1-4, with D uncertain. In germline, CDR1 is SGHRS, CDR2 YFSETQ. This CDR3 comprises 15 residues. The V and J ends lost 4 bases and 8 bases respectively, with 18 bases between them. CDR3 in amino acids: CASSLSNSGGEKLFF. DNA for the CDR3: TGCGCCAGCAGCCTTTCCAACAGCGGAGGAGAAAAACTGTTTTTT.

This clone was observed once. The V call is TRBV7-2, the J call TRBJ2-1, with 7 bases that match TRBD2. Germline CDR1 SGHTA, CDR2 FQGNSA. CDR3 size: 14 residues. Losses at the gene ends were 6 bases for V and 2 bases for J; bases not matched to a gene: 4. The CDR3 loop reads CASSSSGTYNEQFF. CDR3 nucleotides: TGTGCCAGCAGTTCTAGCGGAACCTACAATGAGCAGTTCTTC.

The J gene is TRBJ2-1, the V gene TRBV5-4; 13 positions match TRBD2. This CDR3 spans 15 amino acids. Germline CDR1 reads SGHNT; CDR2 reads YYREEE (reference sequence). Trimming at V came to 3 bases and at J to 9 bases, leaving 6 bases not matched to a gene. Here the CDR3 reads CASSSKLAGGIEQFF. The CDR3 DNA is TGTGCCAGCAGCTCGAAACTAGCGGGAGGGATTGAGCAGTTCTTC.

This clone turned up a few times. J is TRBJ2-3 and V is TRBV6-4; the match to TRBD1 covers 12 bases. This CDR3 region has 15 residues. Germline trimming cut 6 bases from V and 6 bases from J; bases unmatched to any gene: 7. In germline, CDR1 is MRHNA, CDR2 SNTAGT. The CDR3 region has the DNA TGTGCCAGCAGATTGTGGGACAGGGGGCAGGATACGCAGTATTTT. It codes for CASRLWDRGQDTQYF.

The chain couples TRBV7-9 to TRBJ2-5, with TRBD2 matching over 7 bases. V lost 6 bases to trimming and J lost 5 bases; unmatched junction nucleotides: 12. CDR3 length equals 15 residues. Germline V CDR1 and CDR2: SEHNR, FQNEAQ (reference sequence). CDR3 residues: CASSRSLAGGETQYF. CDR3 DNA sequence: TGTGCCAGCAGTCGGTCCTTAGCGGGCGGTGAGACCCAGTACTTC. Using reference TRBV7-9 and TRBJ2-5 for the parts outside the CDR3, the full variable domain is DTGVSQNPRHKITKRGQNVTFRCDPISEHNRLYWYRQTLGQGPEFLTYFQNEAQLEKSRLLSDRFSAERPKGSFSTLEIQRTEQGDSAMYLCASSRSLAGGETQYFGPGTRLLVL.

The rearrangement links TRBV19 to TRBJ1-5; 8 bases fit TRBD1. Germline trimming cut 5 bases from V and 6 bases from J; bases unmatched to any gene: 12. Per the germline V gene, CDR1 is LNHDA and CDR2 is SQIVND (reference sequence). The CDR3 is made up of 16 amino acids. The CDR3 DNA follows: TGTGCCAGTAGTCCCCCGGGACAGGCCCGGGGTCAGCCCCAGCATTTT. This sequence encodes CASSPPGQARGQPQHF.

The genes are TRBV7-3 and TRBJ2-3; D might be TRBD1 (5 bases). The CDR3 is 14 amino acids. Trimming took 6 bases from V and 1 from J, leaving 11 bases between them. Per the germline V gene, CDR1 is SGHTA and CDR2 is FQGTGA. CDR3 DNA: TGTGCCAGCAGGCCAGGGTTTGGCACAGATACGCAGTATTTT. It translates to CASRPGFGTDTQYF.

V is TRBV29-1 and J is TRBJ2-3; 10 nucleotides line up with TRBD2. The V gene end was trimmed by 7 bases and the J gene end by 6 bases; junction bases not matched to a gene: 13. CDR1 SQVTM and CDR2 ANQGSEA come from the germline V gene. This CDR3 is built from 15 residues. For the CDR3, the DNA is TGCAGCGCCCGGGCCAGCGGGGGGGCATATGATACGCAGTATTTT. It translates to CSARASGGAYDTQYF.

The chain has TRBV18 and TRBJ1-3; D is possibly TRBD1 (5 bases). This CDR3 has 17 amino acids. The V and J ends lost 5 bases and 0 bases respectively, with 17 bases between them. CDR1 is KGHSH, CDR2 LQKENI, per germline. CDR3 DNA: TGTGCCAGCTCAGCAGGCCTAGGGGCCGGCTCTGGAAACACCATATATTTT. This sequence encodes CASSAGLGAGSGNTIYF.

The chain employs TRBV19 and TRBJ2-3, with D possibly being TRBD1 (5 bases). V was shortened by 3 bases and J by 4 bases, with 8 bases between the two germline ends. Germline assignment: CDR1 LNHDA and CDR2 SQIVND (reference sequence). The CDR3 covers 13 residues. Written as DNA, the CDR3 is TGTGCCAGTAGTATCGCCAGGGCAGATACGCAGTATTTT. Translating it yields CASSIARADTQYF.

This chain joins TRBV9 and TRBJ1-2, with D tentatively TRBD1 (5 bases). The CDR3 loop spans 14 amino acids. V was clipped by 6 bases and J by 0 bases, with 12 bases between them. In germline, CDR1 is SGDLS, CDR2 YYNGEE. The CDR3: CASTKTTANYGYTF. In nucleotides, the CDR3 is TGTGCCAGCACCAAGACGACAGCTAACTATGGCTACACCTTC. The entire variable domain, with the rest obtained from reference TRBV9 and TRBJ1-2, is as follows: DSGVTQTPKHLITATGQRVTLRCSPRSGDLSVYWYQQSLDQGLQFLIQYYNGEERAKGNILERFSAQQFPDLHSELNLSSLELGDSALYFCASTKTTANYGYTFGSGTRLTVV.

The chain joins TRBV9 to TRBJ2-1, with 15 bases that match TRBD2. Germline CDR1 is SGDLS and CDR2 is YYNGEE. With V trimmed by 3 bases and J by 14 bases, 6 bases remained unmatched. The CDR3 runs to 14 residues. In nucleotides, the CDR3 is TGTGCCAGCAGCGAGGGACTAGCGGGAGGCCCCGAGTTCTTC. Encoded protein: CASSEGLAGGPEFF.

The chain has TRBV11-2 and TRBJ1-1; the match to TRBD1 covers 9 bases. The CDR3 consists of 13 residues. The V and J ends lost 4 bases and 7 bases, in that order; junction bases with no gene match: 4. The germline CDR1 and CDR2 sequences are SGHAT and FQNNGV. The CDR3 region is CASSSQTGGEAFF. The DNA for the CDR3 is TGTGCCAGCAGCTCACAGACAGGGGGTGAAGCTTTCTTT.

Note on this clone: The sample holds other DNA sequences that translate to the same CDR3. The chain couples TRBV5-1 to TRBJ2-7, with D possibly matching TRBD1 (6 bases). V shed 2 bases and J shed 4 bases, with 7 bases lying between them. Germline CDR1 SGHRS, CDR2 YFSETQ. The length of the CDR3 is 12 residues. CDR3 protein: CASSLQGYEQYF. In DNA, the CDR3 is TGCGCCAGCAGCTTACAGGGTTACGAGCAGTACTTC. Using reference TRBV5-1 and TRBJ2-7 for the parts outside the CDR3, the full variable domain is KAGVTQTPRYLIKTRGQQVTLSCSPISGHRSVSWYQQTPGQGLQFLFEYFSETQRNKGNFPGRFSGRQFSNSRSEMNVSTLELGDSALYLCASSLQGYEQYFGPGTRLTVT.